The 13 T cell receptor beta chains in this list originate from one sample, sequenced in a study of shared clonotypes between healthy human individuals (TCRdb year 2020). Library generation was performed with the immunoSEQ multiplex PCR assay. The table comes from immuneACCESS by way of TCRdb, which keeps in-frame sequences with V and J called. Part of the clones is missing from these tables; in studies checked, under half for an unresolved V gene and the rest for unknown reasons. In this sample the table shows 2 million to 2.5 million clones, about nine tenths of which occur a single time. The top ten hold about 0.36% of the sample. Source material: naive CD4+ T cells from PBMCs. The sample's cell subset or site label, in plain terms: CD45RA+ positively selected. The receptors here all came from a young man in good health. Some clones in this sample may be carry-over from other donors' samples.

This chain's CDR3 is CASSQDRGISQPQHF. The CDR3 DNA is TGCGCCAGCAGCCAGGACAGGGGTATTAGTCAGCCCCAGCATTTT. The rearrangement uses TRBV4-1 and TRBJ1-5, with 9 nucleotides matching TRBD1. The germline V gene encodes CDR1 MGHRA and CDR2 YSYEKL. Germline trimming cut 3 bases from V and 6 bases from J; bases unmatched to any gene: 6. This CDR3 region has 15 residues.

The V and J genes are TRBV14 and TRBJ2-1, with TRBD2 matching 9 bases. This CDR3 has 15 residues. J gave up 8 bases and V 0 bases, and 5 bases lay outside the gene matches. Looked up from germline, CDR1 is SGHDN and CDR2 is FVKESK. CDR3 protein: CASSQDWLAGHEQFF. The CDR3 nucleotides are TGTGCCAGCAGCCAAGATTGGCTAGCGGGACATGAGCAGTTCTTC. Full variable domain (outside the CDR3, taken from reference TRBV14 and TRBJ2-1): EAGVTQFPSHSVIEKGQTVTLRCDPISGHDNLYWYRRVMGKEIKFLLHFVKESKQDESGMPNNRFLAERTGGTYSTLKVQPAELEDSGVYFCASSQDWLAGHEQFFGPGTRLTVL.

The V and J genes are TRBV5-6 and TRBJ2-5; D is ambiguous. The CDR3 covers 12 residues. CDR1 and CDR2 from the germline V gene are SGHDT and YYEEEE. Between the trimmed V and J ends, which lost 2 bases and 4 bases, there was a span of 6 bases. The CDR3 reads CASSLQSETQYF. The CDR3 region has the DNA TGTGCCAGCAGCTTACAGTCAGAGACCCAGTACTTC.

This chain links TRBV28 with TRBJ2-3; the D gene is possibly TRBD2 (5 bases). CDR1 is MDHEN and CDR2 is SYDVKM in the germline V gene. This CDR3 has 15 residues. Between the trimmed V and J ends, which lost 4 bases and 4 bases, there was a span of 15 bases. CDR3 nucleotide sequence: TGTGCCAGCAGTTATCGCAACAACGGGGCAGATACGCAGTATTTT. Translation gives CASSYRNNGADTQYF.

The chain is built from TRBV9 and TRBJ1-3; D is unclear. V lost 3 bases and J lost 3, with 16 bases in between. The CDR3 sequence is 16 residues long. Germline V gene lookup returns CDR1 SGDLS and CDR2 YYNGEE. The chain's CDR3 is CASSAGGDGFGNTIYF. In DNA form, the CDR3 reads TGTGCCAGCAGCGCGGGCGGTGATGGTTTTGGAAACACCATATATTTT. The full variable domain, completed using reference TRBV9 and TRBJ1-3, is DSGVTQTPKHLITATGQRVTLRCSPRSGDLSVYWYQQSLDQGLQFLIQYYNGEERAKGNILERFSAQQFPDLHSELNLSSLELGDSALYFCASSAGGDGFGNTIYFGEGSWLTVV.

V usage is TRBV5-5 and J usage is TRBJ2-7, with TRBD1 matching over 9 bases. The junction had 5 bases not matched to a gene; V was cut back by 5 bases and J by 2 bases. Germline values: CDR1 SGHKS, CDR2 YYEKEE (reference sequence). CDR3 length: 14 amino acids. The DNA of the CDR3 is TGTGCCAGCAGTACAGGGGGCCAAACCTACGAGCAGTACTTC. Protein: CASSTGGQTYEQYF.

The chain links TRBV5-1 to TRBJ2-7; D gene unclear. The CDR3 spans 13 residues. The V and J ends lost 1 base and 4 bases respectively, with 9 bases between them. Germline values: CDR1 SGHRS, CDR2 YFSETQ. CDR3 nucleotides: TGCGCCAGCAGCTTGAACCTCGGGTACGAGCAGTACTTC. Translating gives CASSLNLGYEQYF.

CDR3 amino acids: CASSGQVRNTEAFF. The CDR3, as DNA: TGTGCCAGCAGTGGACAGGTGCGGAACACTGAAGCTTTCTTT. J is TRBJ1-1 and V is TRBV2; TRBD1 is a possible D gene (6 bases). V lost 4 bases to trimming and J lost 1 base, with 10 bases between them. The CDR3 extends over 14 amino acids. In germline, CDR1 is SNHLY, CDR2 FYNNEI.

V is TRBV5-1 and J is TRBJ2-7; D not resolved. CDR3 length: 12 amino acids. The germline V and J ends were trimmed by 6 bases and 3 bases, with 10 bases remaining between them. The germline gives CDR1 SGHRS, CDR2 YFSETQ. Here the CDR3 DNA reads TGCGCCAGCACGAGTTATGACTACGAGCAGTACTTC. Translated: CASTSYDYEQYF. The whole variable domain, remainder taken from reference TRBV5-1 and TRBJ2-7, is KAGVTQTPRYLIKTRGQQVTLSCSPISGHRSVSWYQQTPGQGLQFLFEYFSETQRNKGNFPGRFSGRQFSNSRSEMNVSTLELGDSALYLCASTSYDYEQYFGPGTRLTVT.

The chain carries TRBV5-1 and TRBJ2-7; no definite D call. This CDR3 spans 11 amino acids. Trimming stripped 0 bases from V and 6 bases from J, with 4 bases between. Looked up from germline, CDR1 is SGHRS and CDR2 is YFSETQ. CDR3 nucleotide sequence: TGCGCCAGCAGCTTGGATGCCGAGCAGTACTTC. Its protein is CASSLDAEQYF.

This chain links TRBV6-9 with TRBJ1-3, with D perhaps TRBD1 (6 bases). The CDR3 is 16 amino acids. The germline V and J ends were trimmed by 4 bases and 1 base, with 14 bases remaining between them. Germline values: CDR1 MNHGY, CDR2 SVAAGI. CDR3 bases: TGTGCCAGCAGTTCCTCCAGGGGAGGTTCTGGAAACACCATATATTTT. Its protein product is CASSSSRGGSGNTIYF.

The chain's CDR3 is CASRPAAARTYGYTF. The CDR3 DNA reads TGTGCCAGCAGACCCGCCGCGGCCCGCACCTATGGCTACACCTTC. The rearrangement uses TRBV2 and TRBJ1-2; D gene ambiguous. CDR1 and CDR2 from the germline V gene are SNHLY and FYNNEI. This CDR3 comprises 15 residues. The V end was cut by 6 bases, the J end by 4 bases, with 18 bases between.

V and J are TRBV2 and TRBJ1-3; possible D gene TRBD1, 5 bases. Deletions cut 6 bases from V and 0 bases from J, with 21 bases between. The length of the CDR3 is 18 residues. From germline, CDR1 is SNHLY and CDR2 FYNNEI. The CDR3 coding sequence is TGTGCCAGCAGCGCTAGGGCAGGGACTAACGGCTCTGGAAACACCATATATTTT. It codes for CASSARAGTNGSGNTIYF. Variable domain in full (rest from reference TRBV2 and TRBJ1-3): EPEVTQTPSHQVTQMGQEVILRCVPISNHLYFYWYRQILGQKVEFLVSFYNNEISEKSEIFDDQFSVERPDGSNFTLKIRSTKLEDSAMYFCASSARAGTNGSGNTIYFGEGSWLTVV.